The clone carrying this T cell receptor (beta chain) was recorded at least ten times. The entry originates in a study of CD8 T cells in ankylosing spondylitis. With molecular barcodes, quantitative 5'-RACE was used to make the TCR beta libraries. MiXCR was run by TCRdb on the 5' RACE reads, yielding one entry per CDR3 protein. The sample lists 130,000 or so distinct CDR3 sequences; 7% were seen once. The CDR3 is 14 residues long. Trimming took 1 base from V and 2 from J, leaving 8 bases between them. CDR1 and CDR2 (germline): DFQATT, SNEGSKA (reference sequence). This clonotype was sampled from a male donor with ankylosing spondylitis or in good health (not recorded which). The V call is TRBV20-1, the J call TRBJ2-2; no reliable D call. The sequenced sample was blood, either unsorted or a sorted T cell fraction (not recorded which). The CDR3 DNA is TGCAGTGCTAGAGGCACATCTAACACCGGGGAGCTGTTTTTT. Protein: CSARGTSNTGELFF.